This T cell receptor (beta chain) was identified in a study of CD8+CD57+ T cells in acquired aplastic anemia. Study at large: Sorted CD4+ and CD8+ cell DNA averaged approximately 3.2 ug. Findings and caveats of the study: Any difference that existed in CD8+ Simpson's diversity between patients and controls was not significant. Patients shared 25 to 35 CD8+ CDR3 sequences with controls.

An expansion of CD8+CD57+ cells by flow cytometry had been shown in patients chosen for sequencing. When blood sampling took place, the patients had received no therapy. Germline V lookup: CDR1 SGHDT, CDR2 YYEEEE. V was pared by 4 bases and J by 7 bases, with 13 bases of the junction left unmatched. The CDR3 consists of 15 residues. Details on this clonotype: Its antigen is still unknown.

Genomic DNA templated the TCR beta VDJ and CDR3 profiling. Each CDR3 protein gets one entry after TCRdb re-called the reads with MiXCR. The sample holds about 180,000 distinct CDR3 sequences, around 50% seen once. The specimen sequenced was sorted CD4+, CD8+, or CD8+CD57+ T cells (not recorded which) from PBMCs. V usage is TRBV5-6 and J usage is TRBJ2-7, with 8 bases aligning to TRBD1. The clonotype comes from a human donor with aplastic anemia. The CDR3 DNA reads TGTGCCAGCAGCGGGGGGTCCAGGGGGCTCTGGGAGCAGTACTTC. Protein sequence: CASSGGSRGLWEQYF. The entire variable domain, with the rest obtained from reference TRBV5-6 and TRBJ2-7, is as follows: DAGVTQSPTHLIKTRGQQVTLRCSPKSGHDTVSWYQQALGQGPQFIFQYYEEEERQRGNFPDRFSGHQFPNYSSELNVNALLLGDSALYLCASSGGSRGLWEQYFGPGTRLTVT.